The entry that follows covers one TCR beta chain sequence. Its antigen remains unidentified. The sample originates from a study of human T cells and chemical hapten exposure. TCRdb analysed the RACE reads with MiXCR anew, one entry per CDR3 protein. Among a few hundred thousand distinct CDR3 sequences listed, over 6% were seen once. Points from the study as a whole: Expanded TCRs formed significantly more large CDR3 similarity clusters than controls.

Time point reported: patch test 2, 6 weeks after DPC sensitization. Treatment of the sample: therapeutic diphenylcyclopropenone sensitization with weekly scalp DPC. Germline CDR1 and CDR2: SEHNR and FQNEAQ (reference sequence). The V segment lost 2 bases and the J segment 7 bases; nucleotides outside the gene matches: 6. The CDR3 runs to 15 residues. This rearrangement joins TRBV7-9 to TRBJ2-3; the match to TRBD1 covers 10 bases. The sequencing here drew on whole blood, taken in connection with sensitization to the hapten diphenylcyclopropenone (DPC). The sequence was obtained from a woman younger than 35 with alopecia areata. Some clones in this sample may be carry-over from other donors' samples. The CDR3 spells CASSLRQGAENTQYF. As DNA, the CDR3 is TGTGCCAGCAGCTTACGACAGGGGGCCGAAAATACGCAGTATTTT.